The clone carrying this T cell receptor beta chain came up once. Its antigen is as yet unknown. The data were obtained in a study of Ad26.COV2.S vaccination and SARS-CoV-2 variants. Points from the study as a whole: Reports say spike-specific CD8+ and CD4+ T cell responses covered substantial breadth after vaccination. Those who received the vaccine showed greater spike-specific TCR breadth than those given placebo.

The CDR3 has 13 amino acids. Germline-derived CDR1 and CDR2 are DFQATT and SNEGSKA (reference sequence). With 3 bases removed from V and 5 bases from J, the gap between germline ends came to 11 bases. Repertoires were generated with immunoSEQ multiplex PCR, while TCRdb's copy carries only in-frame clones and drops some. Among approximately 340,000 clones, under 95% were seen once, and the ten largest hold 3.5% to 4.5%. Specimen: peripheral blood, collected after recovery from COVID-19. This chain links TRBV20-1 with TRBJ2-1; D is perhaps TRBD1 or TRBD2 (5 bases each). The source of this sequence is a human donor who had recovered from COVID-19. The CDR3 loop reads CSASRGEHNEQFF. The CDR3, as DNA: TGCAGTGCTAGTAGAGGGGAGCACAATGAGCAGTTCTTC.